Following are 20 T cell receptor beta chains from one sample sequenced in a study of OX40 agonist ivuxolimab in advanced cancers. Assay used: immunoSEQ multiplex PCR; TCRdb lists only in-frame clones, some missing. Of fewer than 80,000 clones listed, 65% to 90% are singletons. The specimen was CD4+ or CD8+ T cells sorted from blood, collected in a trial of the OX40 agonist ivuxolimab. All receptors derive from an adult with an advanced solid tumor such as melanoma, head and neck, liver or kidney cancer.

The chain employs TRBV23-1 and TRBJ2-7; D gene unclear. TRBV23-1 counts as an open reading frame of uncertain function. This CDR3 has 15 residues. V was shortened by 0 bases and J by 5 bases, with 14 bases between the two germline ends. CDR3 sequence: CASSQSLGIEDEQYF. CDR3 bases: TGCGCCAGCAGTCAATCGTTGGGTATCGAGGACGAGCAGTACTTC.

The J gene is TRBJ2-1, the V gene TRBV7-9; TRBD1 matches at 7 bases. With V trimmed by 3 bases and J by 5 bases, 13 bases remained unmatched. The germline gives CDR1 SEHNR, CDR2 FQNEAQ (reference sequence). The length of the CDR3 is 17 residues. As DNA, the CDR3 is TGTGCCAGCAGCTTCTTACGACAGGGAAGAGGACACAATGAGCAGTTCTTC. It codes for CASSFLRQGRGHNEQFF.

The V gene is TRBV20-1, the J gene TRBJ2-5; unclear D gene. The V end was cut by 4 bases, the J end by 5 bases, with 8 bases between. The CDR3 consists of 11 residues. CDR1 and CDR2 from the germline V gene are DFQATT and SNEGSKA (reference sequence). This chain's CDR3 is CSANSYETQYF. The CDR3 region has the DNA TGCAGTGCTAACAGCTACGAGACCCAGTACTTC.

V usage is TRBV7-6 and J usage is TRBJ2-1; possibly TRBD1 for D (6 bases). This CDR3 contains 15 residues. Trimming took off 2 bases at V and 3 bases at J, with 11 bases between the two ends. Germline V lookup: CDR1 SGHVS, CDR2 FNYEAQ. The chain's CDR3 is CASSLKGQIYNEQFF. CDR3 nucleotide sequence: TGTGCCAGCAGCTTAAAGGGACAAATCTACAATGAGCAGTTCTTC.

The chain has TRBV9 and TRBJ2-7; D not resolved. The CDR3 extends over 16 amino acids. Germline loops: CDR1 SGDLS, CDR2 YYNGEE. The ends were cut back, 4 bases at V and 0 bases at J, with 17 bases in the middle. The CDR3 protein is CASSPTGYGLSYEQYF. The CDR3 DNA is TGTGCCAGCAGCCCCACCGGGTACGGTCTCTCCTACGAGCAGTACTTC.

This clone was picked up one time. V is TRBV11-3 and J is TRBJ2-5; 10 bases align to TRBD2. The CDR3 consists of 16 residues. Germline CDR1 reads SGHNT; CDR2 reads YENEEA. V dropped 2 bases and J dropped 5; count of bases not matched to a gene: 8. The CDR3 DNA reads TGTGCCAGCAGCTTACGACAGCGGGGGGGCCTGGAGACCCAGTACTTC. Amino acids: CASSLRQRGGLETQYF. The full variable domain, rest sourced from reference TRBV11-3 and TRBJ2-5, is EAGVVQSPRYKIIEKKQPVAFWCNPISGHNTLYWYLQNLGQGPELLIRYENEEAVDDSQLPKDRFSAERLKGVDSTLKIQPAELGDSAVYLCASSLRQRGGLETQYFGPGTRLLVL.

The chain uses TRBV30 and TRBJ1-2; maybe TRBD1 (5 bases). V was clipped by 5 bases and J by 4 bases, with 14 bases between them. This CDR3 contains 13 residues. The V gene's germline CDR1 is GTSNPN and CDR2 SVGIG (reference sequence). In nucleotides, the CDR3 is TGTGCCTGGGCCACAGGTATCCCCTATGGCTACACCTTC. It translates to CAWATGIPYGYTF. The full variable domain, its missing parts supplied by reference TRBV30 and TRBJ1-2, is SQTIHQWPATLVQPVGSPLSLECTVEGTSNPNLYWYRQAAGRGLQLLFYSVGIGQISSEVPQNLSASRPQDRQFILSSKKLLLSDSGFYLCAWATGIPYGYTFGSGTRLTVV.

The CDR3 nucleotides read TGTGCCAGCAGCAGAGACAGCGGAAGAGCTGAAGCTTTCTTT. Protein sequence: CASSRDSGRAEAFF. This chain links TRBV2 with TRBJ1-1; D may be TRBD1 (5 bases). Germline CDR1 reads SNHLY; CDR2 reads FYNNEI. Trimming stripped 6 bases from V and 6 bases from J, with 17 bases between. The CDR3 has 14 residues.

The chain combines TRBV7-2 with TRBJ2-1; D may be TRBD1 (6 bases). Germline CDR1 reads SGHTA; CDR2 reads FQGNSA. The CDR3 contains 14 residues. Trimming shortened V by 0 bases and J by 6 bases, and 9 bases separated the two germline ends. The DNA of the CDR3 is TGTGCCAGCAGCTTAGCGTTAGGGGGCAATGAGCAGTTCTTC. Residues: CASSLALGGNEQFF.

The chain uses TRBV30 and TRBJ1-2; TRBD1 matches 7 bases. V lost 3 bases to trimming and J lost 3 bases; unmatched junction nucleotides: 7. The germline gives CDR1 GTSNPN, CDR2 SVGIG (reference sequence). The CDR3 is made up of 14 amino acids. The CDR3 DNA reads TGTGCCTGGAGGCCCCGCAGGGGGGACTATGGCTACACCTTC. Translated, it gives CAWRPRRGDYGYTF.

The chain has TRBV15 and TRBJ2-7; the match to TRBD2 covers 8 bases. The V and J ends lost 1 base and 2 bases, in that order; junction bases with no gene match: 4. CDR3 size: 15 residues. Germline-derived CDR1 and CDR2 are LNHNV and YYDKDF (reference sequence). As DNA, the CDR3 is TGTGCCACCAGCAGAGGACTAGCGATTACCTACGAGCAGTACTTC. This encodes CATSRGLAITYEQYF.

CDR3 sequence: CASSQDSRSNQPQHF. As DNA, the CDR3 is TGTGCCAGCAGCCAGGACAGCAGGAGCAATCAGCCCCAGCATTTT. The chain joins TRBV7-8 to TRBJ1-5; D is possibly TRBD1 (6 bases). In germline, CDR1 is SGHVS, CDR2 FQNEAQ. Trimming stripped 5 bases from V and 1 base from J, with 12 bases between. The CDR3 extends over 15 amino acids.

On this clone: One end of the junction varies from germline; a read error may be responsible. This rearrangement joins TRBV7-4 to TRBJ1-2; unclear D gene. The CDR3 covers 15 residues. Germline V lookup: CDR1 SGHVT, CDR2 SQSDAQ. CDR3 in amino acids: CASSRVSSARKTYGF. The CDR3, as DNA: TGTGCCAGCAGCAGAGTCTCTTCAGCTCGAAAGACCTATGGCTTC. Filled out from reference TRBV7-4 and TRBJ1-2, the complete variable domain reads GAGVSQSPRYKVAKRGRDVALRCDSISGHVTLYWYRQTLGQGSEVLTYSQSDAQRDKSGRPSGRFSAERPERSVSTLKIQRTEQGDSAVYLCASSRVSSARKTYGFGSGTRLTVV.

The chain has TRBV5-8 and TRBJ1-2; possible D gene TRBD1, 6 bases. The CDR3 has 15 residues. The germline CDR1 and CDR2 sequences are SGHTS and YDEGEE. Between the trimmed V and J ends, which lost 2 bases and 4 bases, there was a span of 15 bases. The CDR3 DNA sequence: TGTGCCAGCAGCTTAGCACTGACAGGCTCCTATGGCTACACCTTC. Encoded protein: CASSLALTGSYGYTF. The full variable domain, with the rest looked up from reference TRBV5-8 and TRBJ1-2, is EAGVTQSPTHLIKTRGQQATLRCSPISGHTSVYWYQQALGLGLQFLLWYDEGEERNRGNFPPRFSGRQFPNYSSELNVNALELEDSALYLCASSLALTGSYGYTFGSGTRLTVV.

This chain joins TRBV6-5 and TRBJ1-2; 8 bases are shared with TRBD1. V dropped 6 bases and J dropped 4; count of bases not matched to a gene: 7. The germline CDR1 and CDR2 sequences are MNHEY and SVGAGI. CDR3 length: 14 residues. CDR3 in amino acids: CASRSTGDLYGYTF. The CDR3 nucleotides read TGTGCCAGCAGGTCGACAGGGGACCTCTATGGCTACACCTTC.

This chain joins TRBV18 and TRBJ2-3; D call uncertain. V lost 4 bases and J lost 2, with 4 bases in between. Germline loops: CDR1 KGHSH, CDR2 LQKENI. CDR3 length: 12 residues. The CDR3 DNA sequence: TGTGCCAGCTCACGTGTCACAGATACGCAGTATTTT. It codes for CASSRVTDTQYF.

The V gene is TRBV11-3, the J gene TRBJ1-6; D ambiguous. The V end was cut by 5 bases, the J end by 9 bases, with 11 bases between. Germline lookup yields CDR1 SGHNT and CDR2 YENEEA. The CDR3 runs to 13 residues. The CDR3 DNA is TGTGCCAGCAGCCTGGACTCGGGTTCACCCCTCCACTTT. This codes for CASSLDSGSPLHF.

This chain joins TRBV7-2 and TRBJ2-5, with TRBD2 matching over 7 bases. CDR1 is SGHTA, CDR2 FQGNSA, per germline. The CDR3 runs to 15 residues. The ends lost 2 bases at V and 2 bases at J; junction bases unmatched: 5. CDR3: CASSLSSRGQETQYF. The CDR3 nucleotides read TGTGCCAGCAGCTTAAGCTCGCGGGGGCAAGAGACCCAGTACTTC.

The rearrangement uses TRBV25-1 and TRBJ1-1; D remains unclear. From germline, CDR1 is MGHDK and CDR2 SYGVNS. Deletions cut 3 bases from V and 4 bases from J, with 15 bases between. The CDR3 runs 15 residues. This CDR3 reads CASSDPTGVPTEAFF. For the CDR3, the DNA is TGTGCCAGCAGTGATCCAACCGGGGTGCCCACTGAAGCTTTCTTT.

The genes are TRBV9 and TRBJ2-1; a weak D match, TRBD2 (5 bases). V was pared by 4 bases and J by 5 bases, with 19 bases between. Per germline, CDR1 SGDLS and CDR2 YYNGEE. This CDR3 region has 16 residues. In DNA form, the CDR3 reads TGTGCCAGCAGCCCCCTCGGACCACGGGGAAACAATGAGCAGTTCTTC. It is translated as CASSPLGPRGNNEQFF.